The 18 T cell receptor beta chains given below trace back to one sample, sequenced in a study of shared clonotypes between healthy human individuals. Sequenced by immunoSEQ multiplex PCR; TCRdb stores in-frame clones only, minus some. This sample has approximately 1,000,000 clones; about 72% occur once, and the top ten carry roughly 0.9%. The sequenced sample consisted of memory CD4+ T cells from PBMCs. Documented subset: CD45RA-negative fraction. Receptors originate from a man younger than 30 in good health. Some clones in this sample may be carry-over from other donors' samples.

CDR3 nucleotide sequence: TGTGCCACCTCTGCTATGGGGCTCGGTGAAAAACTGTTTTTT. Translation: CATSAMGLGEKLFF. The V gene is TRBV5-6, the J gene TRBJ1-4; maybe TRBD1 (5 bases). The V end lost 9 bases, the J end lost 7 bases, and 19 bases lay between the germline ends. The CDR3 length is 14 residues. Looked up from germline, CDR1 is SGHDT and CDR2 is YYEEEE.

The rearrangement joins TRBV28 to TRBJ2-5; a weak D match, TRBD1 (5 bases). The V end was cut by 5 bases, the J end by 5 bases, with 18 bases between. The CDR3 consists of 15 residues. The germline CDR1 and CDR2 sequences are MDHEN and SYDVKM. The CDR3 nucleotides read TGTGCCAGCAGTACTTCAGCAGGGCCCGGGGAGACCCAGTACTTC. Translation: CASSTSAGPGETQYF.

The V call is TRBV7-6, the J call TRBJ1-2; tentative D call: TRBD1 (6 bases). The V gene's germline CDR1 is SGHVS and CDR2 FNYEAQ. V lost 6 bases to trimming and J lost 1 base, with 18 bases between them. This CDR3 region has 16 residues. CDR3 DNA sequence: TGTGCCAGCAGTCAAGGGGGAAGTGTGTTTAACTATGGCTACACCTTC. This sequence encodes CASSQGGSVFNYGYTF.

This rearrangement joins TRBV4-2 to TRBJ2-7; TRBD2 matches at 9 bases. V shed 1 base and J 0 bases; nucleotides not matched to a gene: 7. Germline V CDR1 and CDR2: LGHNA, YNFKEQ. The CDR3 sequence is 17 residues long. The CDR3 is CASSQVAGGMSSYEQYF. The CDR3 bases are TGTGCCAGCAGCCAAGTGGCGGGAGGGATGAGCTCCTACGAGCAGTACTTC.

V and J are TRBV6-5 and TRBJ1-1, with a tentative D call TRBD1 (5 bases). V dropped 7 bases and J dropped 6 bases, with 12 bases sitting between them. The length of the CDR3 is 12 residues. Germline V CDR1 and CDR2: MNHEY, SVGAGI. The CDR3 sequence is CASTTGGAEAFF. In nucleotides, the CDR3 is TGTGCCAGCACCACGGGGGGAGCTGAAGCTTTCTTT.

Written as DNA, the CDR3 is TGTGCCAGCAGCCTGGGACTTCAAGAGACCCAGTACTTC. This codes for CASSLGLQETQYF. V gene TRBV4-2 combines with J gene TRBJ2-5, with D perhaps matching TRBD2 (6 bases). CDR1 and CDR2 (germline): LGHNA, YNFKEQ. The V end lost 4 bases, the J end lost 2 bases, and 8 bases lay between the germline ends. This CDR3 is built from 13 residues.

The rearrangement uses TRBV28 and TRBJ1-2; D is uncertain. Per the germline V gene, CDR1 is MDHEN and CDR2 is SYDVKM. The CDR3 is 16 amino acids. V gave up 5 bases and J gave up 8 bases, with 24 bases separating them. CDR3 region: CASSPHPPDVWRGYTF. Here the CDR3 DNA reads TGTGCCAGCAGTCCCCACCCCCCGGACGTCTGGCGGGGCTACACCTTC.

On this clone: Additional DNA sequences in this sample encode the identical CDR3. The chain uses TRBV2 and TRBJ2-5; D gene uncertain. This CDR3 region has 11 residues. Germline V gene lookup returns CDR1 SNHLY and CDR2 FYNNEI. Trimming removed 7 bases from V and 5 bases from J, with 8 bases in between. The CDR3 spells CASTLGETQYF. The DNA for the CDR3 is TGTGCCAGCACTCTCGGCGAGACCCAGTACTTC. The full variable domain, with the rest looked up from reference TRBV2 and TRBJ2-5, is EPEVTQTPSHQVTQMGQEVILRCVPISNHLYFYWYRQILGQKVEFLVSFYNNEISEKSEIFDDQFSVERPDGSNFTLKIRSTKLEDSAMYFCASTLGETQYFGPGTRLLVL.

Details on this clone: The identical CDR3 is also encoded by other nucleotide sequences in the sample. The gene calls are TRBV18 and TRBJ2-7, with no clear D. The V end lost 2 bases, the J end lost 0 bases, and 2 bases lay between the germline ends. Per germline, CDR1 KGHSH and CDR2 LQKENI. CDR3 size: 12 residues. Written as DNA, the CDR3 is TGTGCCAGCTCACCAACCTCCTACGAGCAGTACTTC. Its protein is CASSPTSYEQYF.

The V gene is TRBV27, the J gene TRBJ2-1; perhaps TRBD2 as D (6 bases). The germline CDR1 and CDR2 sequences are MNHEY and SMNVEV (reference sequence). This CDR3 region has 9 residues. Deletions cut 5 bases from V and 15 bases from J, with 8 bases between. The CDR3: CASSLGGFF. In DNA form, the CDR3 reads TGTGCCAGCAGTCTGGGAGGGTTCTTC.

This chain links TRBV18 with TRBJ2-2; D is undetermined. Germline CDR1 KGHSH, CDR2 LQKENI. V was trimmed by 2 bases and J by 2 bases, leaving 12 bases between them. The CDR3 consists of 16 residues. The CDR3: CASSPGIKGNTGELFF. DNA for the CDR3: TGTGCCAGCTCACCAGGAATAAAGGGTAACACCGGGGAGCTGTTTTTT.

This clone was picked up one time. In DNA, the CDR3 is TGTGCCAGCAGCACCCACACCGGGGAGCTGTTTTTT. Its translation is CASSTHTGELFF. The V call is TRBV7-9, the J call TRBJ2-2; D unresolved. This CDR3 spans 12 amino acids. V shed 5 bases and J shed 3 bases, with 4 bases lying between them. Germline CDR1 reads SEHNR; CDR2 reads FQNEAQ (reference sequence).

The CDR3 protein is CASSQEGQQGNTIYF. The CDR3 coding sequence is TGTGCCAGCAGCCAAGAAGGGCAGCAGGGAAACACCATATATTTT. The chain recombines TRBV4-2 with TRBJ1-3; D is ambiguous. The CDR3 spans 15 residues. The V end lost 0 bases, the J end lost 4 bases, and 10 bases lay between the germline ends. Germline CDR1 reads LGHNA; CDR2 reads YNFKEQ.

This rearrangement joins TRBV7-9 to TRBJ2-7; D is unresolved. CDR3 length: 13 amino acids. Germline CDR1 and CDR2: SEHNR and FQNEAQ (reference sequence). Deletions cut 1 base from V and 1 base from J, with 5 bases between. CDR3 sequence reads: CASSLVRSYEQYF. CDR3 in DNA: TGTGCCAGCAGCTTAGTTCGGTCCTACGAGCAGTACTTC.

This clone is a singleton in its sample. The chain recombines TRBV10-3 with TRBJ2-2; D call uncertain. Trimming pared 6 bases from V and 1 base from J, leaving 9 bases between. The germline V gene encodes CDR1 ENHRY and CDR2 SYGVKD. This CDR3 is built from 14 residues. CDR3 residues: CAIRSRENTGELFF. As DNA, the CDR3 is TGTGCCATCAGAAGCAGAGAGAACACCGGGGAGCTGTTTTTT.

This clone occurred once. The chain links TRBV28 to TRBJ2-5; no reliable D call. This CDR3 is built from 11 residues. From germline, CDR1 is MDHEN and CDR2 SYDVKM. Between the trimmed V and J ends, which lost 6 bases and 7 bases, there was a span of 9 bases. The CDR3 reads CASSPHGTQYF. In DNA, the CDR3 is TGTGCCAGCAGCCCTCATGGGACCCAGTACTTC.

V gene TRBV18 combines with J gene TRBJ1-1, with D possibly matching TRBD1 (6 bases). Trimming stripped 3 bases from V and 6 bases from J, with 14 bases between. There are 14 residues in the CDR3. Germline CDR1 reads KGHSH; CDR2 reads LQKENI. The CDR3 loop reads CASSPGHGTSEAFF. CDR3 nucleotide sequence: TGTGCCAGCTCACCGGGACATGGGACATCTGAAGCTTTCTTT.

This clone has a single count. The chain couples TRBV10-1 to TRBJ2-1, with 10 nucleotides matching TRBD2. The CDR3 loop spans 18 amino acids. CDR1 is WNHNN and CDR2 is SYGVQD in the germline V gene (reference sequence). With V trimmed by 8 bases and J by 9 bases, 22 bases remained unmatched. CDR3 in DNA: TGCGCCAGCCGGCGTCTAGCGGGAGAATGTAGTTTTCAATGTGAGCAGTTCTTC. Its translation is CASRRLAGECSFQCEQFF.